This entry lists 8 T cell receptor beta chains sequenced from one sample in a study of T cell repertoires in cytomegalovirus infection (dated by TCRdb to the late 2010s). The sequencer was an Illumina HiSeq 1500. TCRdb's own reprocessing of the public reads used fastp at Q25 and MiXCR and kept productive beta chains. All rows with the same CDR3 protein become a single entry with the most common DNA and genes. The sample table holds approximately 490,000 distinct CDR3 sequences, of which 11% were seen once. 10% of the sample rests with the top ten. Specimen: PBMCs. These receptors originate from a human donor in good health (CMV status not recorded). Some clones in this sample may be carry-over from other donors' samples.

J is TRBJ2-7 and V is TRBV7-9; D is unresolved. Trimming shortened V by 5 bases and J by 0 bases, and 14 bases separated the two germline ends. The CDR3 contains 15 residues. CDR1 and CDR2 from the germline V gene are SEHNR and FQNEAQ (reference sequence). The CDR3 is CASSPDKFSSYEQYF. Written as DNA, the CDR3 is TGTGCCAGCAGCCCTGATAAGTTTAGCTCCTACGAGCAGTACTTC.

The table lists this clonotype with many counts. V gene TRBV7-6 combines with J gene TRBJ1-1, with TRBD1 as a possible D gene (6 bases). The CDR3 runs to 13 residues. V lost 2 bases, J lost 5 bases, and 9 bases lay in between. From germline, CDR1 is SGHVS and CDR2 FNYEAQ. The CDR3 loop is CASSLTGKTEAFF. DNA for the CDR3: TGTGCCAGCAGCTTAACAGGGAAAACTGAAGCTTTCTTT.

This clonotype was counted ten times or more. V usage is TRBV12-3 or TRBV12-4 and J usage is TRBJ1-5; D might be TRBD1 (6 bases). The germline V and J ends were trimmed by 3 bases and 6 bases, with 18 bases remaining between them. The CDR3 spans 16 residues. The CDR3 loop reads CASSLTSAVRGQPQHF. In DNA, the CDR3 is TGTGCCAGCAGTTTGACATCGGCCGTCAGGGGTCAGCCCCAGCATTTT.

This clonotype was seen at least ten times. The CDR3 protein is CASSLPNQPQHF. CDR3 in DNA: TGTGCCAGCAGCTTACCTAATCAGCCCCAGCATTTT. The V and J genes are TRBV12-3 or TRBV12-4 and TRBJ1-5; D gene unclear. Trimming cost V 6 bases and J 4 bases, with 7 bases left between them. This CDR3 is built from 12 residues.

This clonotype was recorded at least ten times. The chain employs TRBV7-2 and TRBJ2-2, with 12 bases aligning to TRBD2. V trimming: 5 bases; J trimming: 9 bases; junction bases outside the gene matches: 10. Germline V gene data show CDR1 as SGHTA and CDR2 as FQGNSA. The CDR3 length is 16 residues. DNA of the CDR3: TGTGCCAGCAGCCCGCCTGGACTAGCGGGACACCGGGAGCTGTTTTTT. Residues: CASSPPGLAGHRELFF.

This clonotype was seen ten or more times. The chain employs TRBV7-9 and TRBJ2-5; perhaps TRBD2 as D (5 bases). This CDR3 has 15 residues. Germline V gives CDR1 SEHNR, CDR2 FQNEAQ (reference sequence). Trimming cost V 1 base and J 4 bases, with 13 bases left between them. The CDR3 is CASSLVGDMGETQYF. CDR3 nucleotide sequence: TGTGCCAGCAGCTTAGTGGGAGACATGGGAGAGACCCAGTACTTC.

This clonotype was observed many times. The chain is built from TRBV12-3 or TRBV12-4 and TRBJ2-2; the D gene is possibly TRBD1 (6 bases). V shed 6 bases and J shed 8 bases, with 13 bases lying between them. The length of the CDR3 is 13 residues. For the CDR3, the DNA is TGTGCCAGCAGGGTAAACAGGGCTGGGGAGCTGTTTTTT. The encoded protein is CASRVNRAGELFF.

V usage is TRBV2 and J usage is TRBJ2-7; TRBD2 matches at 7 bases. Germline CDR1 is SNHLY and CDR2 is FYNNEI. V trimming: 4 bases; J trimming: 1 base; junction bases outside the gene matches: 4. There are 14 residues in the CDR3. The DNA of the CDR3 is TGTGCCAGCAGTGCCCAGGGAGGGTCCTACGAGCAGTACTTC. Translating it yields CASSAQGGSYEQYF.